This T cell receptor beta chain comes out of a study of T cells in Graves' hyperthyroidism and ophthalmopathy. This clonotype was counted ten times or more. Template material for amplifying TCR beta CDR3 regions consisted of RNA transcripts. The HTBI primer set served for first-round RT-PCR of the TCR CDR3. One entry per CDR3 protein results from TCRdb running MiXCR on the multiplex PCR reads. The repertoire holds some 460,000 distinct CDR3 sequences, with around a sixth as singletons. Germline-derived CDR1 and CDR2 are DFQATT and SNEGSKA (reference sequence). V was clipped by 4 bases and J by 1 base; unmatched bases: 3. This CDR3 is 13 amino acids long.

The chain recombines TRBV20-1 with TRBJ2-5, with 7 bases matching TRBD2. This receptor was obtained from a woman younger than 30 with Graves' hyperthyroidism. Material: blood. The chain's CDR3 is CSAMTSSQETQYF. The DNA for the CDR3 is TGCAGTGCTATGACTAGCAGCCAAGAGACCCAGTACTTC.